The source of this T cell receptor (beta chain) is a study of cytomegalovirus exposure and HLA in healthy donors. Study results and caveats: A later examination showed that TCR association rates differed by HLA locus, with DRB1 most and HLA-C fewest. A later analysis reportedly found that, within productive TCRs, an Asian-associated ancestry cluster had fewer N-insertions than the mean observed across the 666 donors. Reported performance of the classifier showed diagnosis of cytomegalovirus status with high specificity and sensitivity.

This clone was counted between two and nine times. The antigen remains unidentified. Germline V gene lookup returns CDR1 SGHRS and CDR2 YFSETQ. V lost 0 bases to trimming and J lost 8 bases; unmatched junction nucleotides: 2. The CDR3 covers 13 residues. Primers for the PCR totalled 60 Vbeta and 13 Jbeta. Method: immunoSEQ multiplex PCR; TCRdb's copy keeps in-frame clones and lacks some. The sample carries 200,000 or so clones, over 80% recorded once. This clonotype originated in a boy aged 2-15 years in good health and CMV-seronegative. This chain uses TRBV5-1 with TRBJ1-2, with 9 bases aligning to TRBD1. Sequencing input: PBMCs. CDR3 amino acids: CASSLGDREGYTF. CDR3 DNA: TGCGCCAGCAGCTTGGGGGACAGGGAAGGCTACACCTTC.